A selection of T cell receptor beta chains follows, all from one sample in a study of blood T cell repertoires in COVID-19. Assay used: immunoSEQ multiplex PCR; TCRdb lists only in-frame clones, some missing. The sample carries some 29,000 clones, 90% recorded once. Sequenced: peripheral blood. The receptors here all came from a man between 65 and 85 years old with active or convalescent COVID-19. Each CDR3 is given with its conserved first and last residue. D genes are given only for firm matches. Part of the rows lack a size; the others show once, few, many or a class for expanded clones.

v_gene: TRBV5-1
d_gene: TRBD2
abundance: few
j_gene: TRBJ2-7
CDR3aa: CASSLSGANYEQYF
CDR3nt: TGCGCCAGCAGCTTGAGCGGGGCAAACTACGAGCAGTACTTC

v_gene: TRBV2
d_gene: TRBD1
abundance: NA
j_gene: TRBJ2-7
CDR3aa: CASSVPGQGTYEQYF
CDR3nt: TGTGCCAGCAGCGTACCGGGACAGGGAACTTACGAGCAGTACTTC

v_gene: TRBV18
d_gene: TRBD1
abundance: NA
j_gene: TRBJ1-2
CDR3aa: CASSGTGSYGYTF
CDR3nt: TGTGCCAGCTCAGGGACAGGGAGCTATGGCTACACCTTC

v_gene: TRBV7-8
d_gene: TRBD1
abundance: NA
j_gene: TRBJ1-4
CDR3aa: CASRLGQVGTNEKLFF
CDR3nt: TGTGCCAGCAGACTTGGACAGGTCGGGACTAATGAAAAACTGTTTTTT

v_gene: TRBV6-5
d_gene: TRBD2
abundance: NA
j_gene: TRBJ2-1
CDR3aa: CASSPGGLVRNEQFF
CDR3nt: TGTGCCAGCAGCCCCGGGGGACTAGTGAGGAATGAGCAGTTCTTC

v_gene: TRBV5-1
d_gene: TRBD1
abundance: NA
j_gene: TRBJ2-5
CDR3aa: CASSSARAGGKETQYF
CDR3nt: TGCGCCAGCAGCTCCGCCAGGGCAGGGGGAAAAGAGACCCAGTACTTC

v_gene: TRBV14
d_gene: NA
abundance: few
j_gene: TRBJ1-1
CDR3aa: CASSQGEPGALGAFF
CDR3nt: TGTGCCAGCAGCCAAGGGGAGCCAGGGGCCCTGGGGGCTTTCTTT

v_gene: TRBV5-1
d_gene: NA
abundance: NA
j_gene: TRBJ2-3
CDR3aa: CASSLAPTSADTQYF
CDR3nt: TGCGCCAGCAGCTTGGCCCCGACTAGTGCAGATACGCAGTATTTT

v_gene: TRBV11-2
d_gene: TRBD1
abundance: NA
j_gene: TRBJ2-2
CDR3aa: CASSPVDRTGGSGELFF
CDR3nt: TGTGCCAGCAGCCCCGTCGACCGGACAGGGGGCTCCGGGGAGCTGTTTTTT

v_gene: TRBV2
d_gene: TRBD1
abundance: NA
j_gene: TRBJ1-6
CDR3aa: CASSAVGQGNSPLHF
CDR3nt: TGTGCCAGCAGTGCCGTAGGACAGGGAAATTCACCCCTCCACTTT

v_gene: TRBV28
d_gene: TRBD1
abundance: NA
j_gene: TRBJ2-7
CDR3aa: CASRPGTGSSYEQYF
CDR3nt: TGTGCCAGCAGGCCCGGGACAGGGAGCTCCTACGAGCAGTACTTC

v_gene: TRBV4-1
d_gene: TRBD1
abundance: NA
j_gene: TRBJ1-1
CDR3aa: CASSQDRGTEAFF
CDR3nt: TGCGCCAGCAGCCAGGACAGGGGCACTGAAGCTTTCTTT

v_gene: TRBV5-4
d_gene: NA
abundance: NA
j_gene: TRBJ2-7
CDR3aa: CASSLDLGVVYEQYF
CDR3nt: TGTGCCAGCAGCTTAGATCTAGGCGTAGTCTACGAGCAGTACTTC

v_gene: TRBV2
d_gene: TRBD1
abundance: NA
j_gene: TRBJ1-2
CDR3aa: CASSPTGNYGYTF
CDR3nt: TGTGCCAGCTCGCCGACAGGGAACTATGGCTACACCTTC

v_gene: TRBV10-3
d_gene: NA
abundance: NA
j_gene: TRBJ2-1
CDR3aa: CAINPTGNPAVNEQFF
CDR3nt: TGTGCCATCAATCCTACCGGGAACCCTGCGGTCAATGAGCAGTTCTTC

v_gene: TRBV5-1
d_gene: NA
abundance: NA
j_gene: TRBJ2-3
CDR3aa: CASSFFGSGLTDTQYF
CDR3nt: TGCGCCAGCAGCTTTTTTGGCTCGGGGTTGACAGATACGCAGTATTTT

v_gene: TRBV18
d_gene: NA
abundance: NA
j_gene: TRBJ1-1
CDR3aa: CASSPSGNTEAFF
CDR3nt: TGTGCCAGCTCACCGTCGGGAAACACTGAAGCTTTCTTT

v_gene: TRBV28
d_gene: TRBD1
abundance: NA
j_gene: TRBJ1-2
CDR3aa: CASSSPGTGGFGGYGYTF
CDR3nt: TGTGCCAGCAGTTCCCCAGGGACAGGGGGATTCGGCGGCTATGGCTACACCTTC

v_gene: TRBV15
d_gene: NA
abundance: NA
j_gene: TRBJ1-2
CDR3aa: CATSRDRNYGYTF
CDR3nt: TGTGCCACCAGCAGAGACAGGAACTATGGCTACACCTTC

v_gene: TRBV5-1
d_gene: NA
abundance: NA
j_gene: TRBJ2-7
CDR3aa: CASSPGVLVNEQYF
CDR3nt: TGCGCCAGCAGCCCGGGGGTTCTTGTCAACGAGCAGTACTTC

v_gene: TRBV4-2
d_gene: TRBD1
abundance: NA
j_gene: TRBJ1-5
CDR3aa: CASSQVQGQDQPQHF
CDR3nt: TGTGCCAGCAGCCAAGTACAGGGGCAGGATCAGCCCCAGCATTTT

v_gene: TRBV7-9
d_gene: NA
abundance: NA
j_gene: TRBJ1-1
CDR3aa: CASNRAGLNTEAFF
CDR3nt: TGTGCCAGCAATCGGGCGGGCCTGAACACTGAAGCTTTCTTT

v_gene: TRBV2
d_gene: NA
abundance: NA
j_gene: TRBJ2-7
CDR3aa: CASSRTIQGAYEQYF
CDR3nt: TGTGCCAGCAGTAGGACTATCCAGGGTGCCTACGAGCAGTACTTC

v_gene: TRBV29-1
d_gene: NA
abundance: NA
j_gene: TRBJ2-7
CDR3aa: CSEGQGPNYEQYF
CDR3nt: TGCAGCGAAGGTCAGGGGCCGAACTACGAGCAGTACTTC

v_gene: TRBV9
d_gene: TRBD1
abundance: NA
j_gene: TRBJ1-4
CDR3aa: CASSGTGQDWEKLFF
CDR3nt: TGTGCCAGCAGCGGAACGGGACAGGATTGGGAAAAACTGTTTTTT

v_gene: TRBV25-1
d_gene: NA
abundance: once
j_gene: TRBJ1-2
CDR3aa: CASSDVPLNYGYTF
CDR3nt: TGTGCCAGCAGTGACGTTCCCCTTAACTATGGCTACACCTTC

v_gene: TRBV5-1
d_gene: TRBD1
abundance: NA
j_gene: TRBJ1-5
CDR3aa: CASSLTGASSQPQHF
CDR3nt: TGCGCCAGCAGCTTGACAGGGGCCTCGAGTCAGCCCCAGCATTTT

v_gene: TRBV5-6
d_gene: TRBD1
abundance: NA
j_gene: TRBJ1-1
CDR3aa: CASSFPGTGGTEAFF
CDR3nt: TGTGCCAGCAGCTTTCCCGGGACAGGCGGGACTGAAGCTTTCTTT

v_gene: TRBV5-1
d_gene: TRBD1
abundance: NA
j_gene: TRBJ1-1
CDR3aa: CASSSRGQGFGAFF
CDR3nt: TGCGCCAGCAGCTCACGCGGACAGGGCTTTGGAGCTTTCTTT

v_gene: TRBV6-6
d_gene: NA
abundance: once
j_gene: TRBJ1-5
CDR3aa: CASSYLQGTQPQHF
CDR3nt: TGTGCCAGCAGTTACCTACAGGGAACTCAGCCCCAGCATTTT

v_gene: TRBV27
d_gene: TRBD1
abundance: NA
j_gene: TRBJ1-2
CDR3aa: CASSPGQVSYGYTF
CDR3nt: TGTGCCAGCAGTCCCGGACAGGTCTCCTATGGCTACACCTTC

v_gene: TRBV19
d_gene: TRBD1
abundance: NA
j_gene: TRBJ2-5
CDR3aa: CASSRTGRETQYF
CDR3nt: TGTGCCAGTAGTAGGACAGGGAGAGAGACCCAGTACTTC

v_gene: TRBV7-2
d_gene: NA
abundance: NA
j_gene: TRBJ1-5
CDR3aa: CASSWPGQKPQHF
CDR3nt: TGTGCCAGCAGCTGGCCAGGGCAGAAGCCCCAGCATTTT

v_gene: TRBV19
d_gene: NA
abundance: NA
j_gene: TRBJ2-3
CDR3aa: CASSIGPGLGTDTQYF
CDR3nt: TGTGCCAGTAGTATAGGGCCGGGATTGGGCACAGATACGCAGTATTTT

v_gene: TRBV9
d_gene: NA
abundance: once
j_gene: TRBJ1-2
CDR3aa: CASSVDEGGYGYTF
CDR3nt: TGTGCCAGCAGCGTAGACGAGGGCGGCTATGGCTACACCTTC

v_gene: TRBV6-1
d_gene: TRBD1
abundance: NA
j_gene: TRBJ2-7
CDR3aa: CASSEGRDRHFYEQYF
CDR3nt: TGTGCCAGCAGTGAGGGACGGGACAGACACTTCTACGAGCAGTACTTC

v_gene: TRBV18
d_gene: NA
abundance: NA
j_gene: TRBJ1-1
CDR3aa: CASSPAGTPNTEAFF
CDR3nt: TGTGCCAGCTCACCTGCAGGGACACCGAACACTGAAGCTTTCTTT

v_gene: TRBV7-2
d_gene: NA
abundance: NA
j_gene: TRBJ1-2
CDR3aa: CASSPAVDYGYTF
CDR3nt: TGTGCCAGCAGCCCAGCGGTAGACTATGGCTACACCTTC

v_gene: TRBV6-5
d_gene: NA
abundance: NA
j_gene: TRBJ2-7
CDR3aa: CASRSTGPPIVEQYF
CDR3nt: TGTGCCAGCAGGTCGACAGGCCCCCCCATAGTTGAGCAGTACTTC

v_gene: TRBV19
d_gene: NA
abundance: NA
j_gene: TRBJ2-1
CDR3aa: CASSGWRASDNEQFF
CDR3nt: TGTGCCAGTAGTGGTTGGAGGGCATCTGACAATGAGCAGTTCTTC

v_gene: TRBV20-1
d_gene: NA
abundance: once
j_gene: TRBJ2-7
CDR3aa: CSASKQNYEQYF
CDR3nt: TGCAGTGCTAGTAAACAGAACTACGAGCAGTACTTC

v_gene: TRBV18
d_gene: TRBD1
abundance: NA
j_gene: TRBJ2-6
CDR3aa: CASSPRTGDSGANVLTF
CDR3nt: TGTGCCAGCTCACCACGCACAGGGGATTCTGGGGCCAACGTCCTGACTTTC

v_gene: TRBV4-1
d_gene: TRBD1
abundance: NA
j_gene: TRBJ1-2
CDR3aa: CASSQERLDRAFLDYGYTF
CDR3nt: TGCGCCAGCAGCCAAGAAAGACTGGACAGGGCCTTTTTAGACTATGGCTACACCTTC

v_gene: TRBV2
d_gene: TRBD1
abundance: NA
j_gene: TRBJ1-2
CDR3aa: CASRSGTEFYGYTF
CDR3nt: TGTGCCAGCAGGTCCGGGACAGAATTCTATGGCTACACCTTC

v_gene: TRBV19
d_gene: TRBD1
abundance: NA
j_gene: TRBJ1-1
CDR3aa: CASSPDRGRGTEAFF
CDR3nt: TGTGCCAGTAGTCCGGACAGGGGGCGGGGTACTGAAGCTTTCTTT

v_gene: TRBV5-1
d_gene: TRBD1
abundance: once
j_gene: TRBJ1-1
CDR3aa: CASSLPGQGTNTEAFF
CDR3nt: TGCGCCAGCAGCTTACCGGGACAGGGGACGAACACTGAAGCTTTCTTT

v_gene: TRBV5-1
d_gene: NA
abundance: NA
j_gene: TRBJ2-7
CDR3aa: CASRRSPTVREQYF
CDR3nt: TGCGCCAGCCGACGTTCGCCGACAGTCAGGGAGCAGTACTTC

v_gene: TRBV9
d_gene: TRBD1
abundance: NA
j_gene: TRBJ2-1
CDR3aa: CASSVGPGQGAGYSYNEQFF
CDR3nt: TGTGCCAGCAGCGTAGGGCCCGGGCAGGGGGCAGGGTATTCCTACAATGAGCAGTTCTTC

v_gene: TRBV19
d_gene: TRBD1
abundance: NA
j_gene: TRBJ1-6
CDR3aa: CASSYTGTASSYNSPLHF
CDR3nt: TGTGCCAGTAGTTACACAGGGACAGCGAGCTCCTATAATTCACCCCTCCACTTT

v_gene: TRBV5-5
d_gene: NA
abundance: NA
j_gene: TRBJ2-7
CDR3aa: CASSLSEVRSYEQYF
CDR3nt: TGTGCCAGCAGCTTGTCGGAGGTCCGTTCCTACGAGCAGTACTTC

v_gene: TRBV21-1
d_gene: NA
abundance: NA
j_gene: TRBJ1-6
CDR3aa: CASSKESPRDINSPLHF
CDR3nt: TGTGCCAGCAGCAAAGAATCCCCTCGGGACATCAATTCACCCCTCCACTTT

v_gene: TRBV28
d_gene: TRBD1
abundance: NA
j_gene: TRBJ1-4
CDR3aa: CASQGAGVEKLFF
CDR3nt: TGTGCCAGCCAGGGGGCGGGGGTCGAAAAACTGTTTTTT

v_gene: TRBV5-5
d_gene: TRBD1
abundance: NA
j_gene: TRBJ1-1
CDR3aa: CASGRQGSNTEAFF
CDR3nt: TGTGCCAGCGGACGACAGGGTTCGAACACTGAAGCTTTCTTT

v_gene: TRBV28
d_gene: NA
abundance: NA
j_gene: TRBJ1-2
CDR3aa: CASSLIRVRGYTF
CDR3nt: TGTGCCAGCAGTTTGATACGGGTTCGGGGCTACACCTTC

v_gene: TRBV7-9
d_gene: NA
abundance: NA
j_gene: TRBJ2-1
CDR3aa: CASSLDVEFNEQFF
CDR3nt: TGTGCCAGCAGCTTAGATGTGGAGTTCAATGAGCAGTTCTTC

v_gene: TRBV6-2/TRBV6-3
d_gene: NA
abundance: NA
j_gene: TRBJ1-1
CDR3aa: CASSYSWNTEAFF
CDR3nt: TGTGCCAGCAGTTATTCGTGGAACACTGAAGCTTTCTTT

v_gene: TRBV2
d_gene: TRBD2
abundance: NA
j_gene: TRBJ2-7
CDR3aa: CASSELAGSAYEQYF
CDR3nt: TGTGCCAGCAGTGAATTAGCGGGGTCTGCCTACGAGCAGTACTTC

v_gene: TRBV4-1
d_gene: NA
abundance: NA
j_gene: TRBJ1-2
CDR3aa: CASSQEWGGGYTF
CDR3nt: TGCGCCAGCAGCCAAGAGTGGGGCGGAGGCTACACCTTC

v_gene: TRBV9
d_gene: NA
abundance: NA
j_gene: TRBJ2-5
CDR3aa: CASSERGRQETQYF
CDR3nt: TGTGCCAGCAGCGAACGGGGGAGACAAGAGACCCAGTACTTC